A selection of T cell receptor beta chains follows, all from one sample in a study of blood T cell repertoires in COVID-19. Some clones are missing from TCRdb's copy, which holds only in-frame ones; the method was immunoSEQ multiplex PCR. This table has 110,000 or so clones, around 89% appearing once. Material: peripheral blood. Every receptor here comes from a woman aged 45 to 65 with acute or convalescent COVID-19. Both conserved end residues are part of each CDR3. Each record gives: J gene, D gene, clone size, V gene, CDR3 protein, CDR3 DNA. A D gene is named only where the DNA matches it firmly. Size is omitted from some rows. Given values are once, few, many or a class for expanded clones.

>TRBJ2-7|TRBD1|few|TRBV23-1
CASSHGQGGSPRYEQYF
TGCGCCAGCAGTCACGGACAGGGGGGGTCCCCGCGCTACGAGCAGTACTTC
>TRBJ1-4|-|-|TRBV30
CAWNSGPGKLFF
TGTGCCTGGAACAGCGGGCCTGGGAAACTGTTTTTT
>TRBJ1-1|-|-|TRBV9
CASSVGTGLQDTEAFF
TGTGCCAGCAGCGTAGGAACAGGGCTTCAGGACACTGAAGCTTTCTTT
>TRBJ1-6|-|-|TRBV24-1
CATSDFRFGGAGSPLHF
TGTGCCACCAGTGATTTCCGGTTCGGGGGGGCTGGTTCACCCCTCCACTTT
>TRBJ1-2|TRBD1|once|TRBV6-5
CASSYLDREVYYGYTF
TGTGCCAGCAGTTACTTGGACAGGGAGGTTTACTATGGCTACACCTTC
>TRBJ2-7|TRBD2|-|TRBV7-2
CASSLGGVRGEQYF
TGTGCCAGCAGCTTGGGAGGGGTTAGAGGCGAGCAGTACTTC
>TRBJ1-1|-|-|TRBV9
CASSVQGGTEAFF
TGTGCCAGCAGCGTCCAGGGTGGCACTGAAGCTTTCTTT
>TRBJ2-1|TRBD2|-|TRBV11-3
CASSLVSGGPRFKACHEQFF
TGTGCCAGCAGCTTAGTGAGCGGGGGGCCCAGGTTTAAGGCCTGTCATGAGCAGTTCTTC
>TRBJ1-6|-|-|TRBV28
CASSFSGGAKYSPLHF
TGTGCCAGCAGTTTTTCTGGGGGCGCGAAATATTCACCCCTCCACTTT
>TRBJ1-2|-|once|TRBV28
CASSLSPGTQYGYTF
TGTGCCAGCAGTTTATCCCCCGGGACTCAATATGGCTACACCTTC
>TRBJ1-3|-|few|TRBV7-3
CASSSHPEDTIYF
TGTGCCAGCAGCTCACACCCCGAGGACACCATATATTTT
>TRBJ1-1|TRBD1|-|TRBV3-1/TRBV3-2
CASSRQGDVFVNGAFF
TGTGCCAGCAGCCGACAGGGGGACGTCTTTGTGAACGGAGCTTTCTTT
>TRBJ2-7|TRBD1|-|TRBV30
CAWSVQGQGVTYEQYF
TGTGCCTGGAGTGTACAGGGGCAGGGGGTAACCTACGAGCAGTACTTC
>TRBJ2-1|-|-|TRBV21-1
CASSKVSEGSSHEDALNEQFF
TGTGCCAGCAGCAAAGTATCGGAGGGGAGCTCTCATGAGGATGCCCTCAATGAGCAGTTCTTC
>TRBJ2-1|TRBD2|-|TRBV11-2
CASSLGGLASEQFF
TGTGCCAGCAGCTTAGGGGGACTAGCGAGTGAGCAGTTCTTC
>TRBJ2-5|-|-|TRBV3-1/TRBV3-2
CASSQILETQYF
TGTGCCAGCAGCCAAATACTGGAGACCCAGTACTTC
>TRBJ1-6|-|-|TRBV6-1
CASSETGKGDSPLHF
TGTGCCAGCAGTGAAACAGGGAAGGGAGATTCACCCCTCCACTTT
>TRBJ1-1|-|-|TRBV7-9
CASSPSGRGMNTEAFF
TGTGCCAGCAGCCCCTCGGGGCGGGGAATGAACACTGAAGCTTTCTTT
>TRBJ2-1|-|once|TRBV14
CASSRRGRVYNEQFF
TGTGCCAGCAGCCGGCGGGGACGGGTTTACAATGAGCAGTTCTTC
>TRBJ1-1|-|-|TRBV5-1
CASSSDQGIRVNTEAFF
TGCGCCAGCAGCTCCGACCAGGGCATAAGAGTGAACACTGAAGCTTTCTTT
>TRBJ1-1|-|-|TRBV12-1
CASSFAQGQAFF
TGTGCCAGCAGCTTTGCGCAGGGTCAAGCTTTCTTT
>TRBJ1-2|TRBD1|-|TRBV7-2
CASSPEGTAYGYTF
TGTGCCAGCAGCCCAGAGGGGACAGCCTATGGCTACACCTTC
>TRBJ1-1|TRBD1|-|TRBV3-1/TRBV3-2
CASSLRDRSPEAFF
TGTGCCAGCAGCCTCCGGGACAGGTCCCCTGAAGCTTTCTTT
>TRBJ1-1|TRBD1|-|TRBV28
CASSFRNWDRGGTEAFF
TGTGCCAGCAGTTTCCGAAACTGGGACAGGGGAGGTACTGAAGCTTTCTTT
>TRBJ1-1|TRBD1|-|TRBV19
CASSYRGGTEAFF
TGTGCCAGTAGTTACAGGGGCGGCACTGAAGCTTTCTTT
>TRBJ1-4|-|-|TRBV6-6
CASRRPAGSQKLFF
TGTGCCAGCAGGCGCCCCGCGGGGTCCCAAAAACTGTTTTTT
>TRBJ2-1|-|-|TRBV4-3
CASSQDQVGSYNEQFF
TGCGCCAGCAGCCAAGATCAGGTAGGCTCCTACAATGAGCAGTTCTTC
>TRBJ1-6|-|few|TRBV7-9
CASSTSETAFLQSPLHF
TGTGCCAGCAGCACTTCCGAAACAGCCTTTCTACAATCACCCCTCCACTTT
>TRBJ2-1|-|few|TRBV5-4
CASSSKGGAGSSYNEQFF
TGTGCCAGCAGCTCTAAAGGAGGGGCAGGAAGCTCCTACAATGAGCAGTTCTTC
>TRBJ1-5|TRBD1|-|TRBV2
CASRDRDNQPQHF
TGTGCCAGCAGGGACAGGGATAATCAGCCCCAGCATTTT
>TRBJ1-5|-|-|TRBV7-9
CASTTKGRRGAESNQPQHF
TGTGCCAGCACCACAAAAGGGAGGCGGGGGGCGGAAAGCAATCAGCCCCAGCATTTT
>TRBJ1-2|-|-|TRBV19
CASGGTHYGYTF
TGTGCCAGTGGGGGGACGCACTATGGCTACACCTTC
>TRBJ2-1|-|-|TRBV2
CASSEGVYEQFF
TGTGCCAGCAGTGAAGGAGTGTATGAGCAGTTCTTC
>TRBJ2-7|TRBD1|-|TRBV27
CASSSSGTGIYEQYF
TGTGCCAGCAGTTCCTCCGGGACAGGGATCTACGAGCAGTACTTC
>TRBJ1-2|-|-|TRBV6-2/TRBV6-3
CASSLANYGYTF
TGTGCCAGCAGTTTAGCTAACTATGGCTACACCTTC
>TRBJ1-4|-|once|TRBV6-6
CASSYSTEAEKLFF
TGTGCCAGCAGTTACTCGACCGAGGCAGAAAAACTGTTTTTT
>TRBJ1-2|TRBD1|medium-sized|TRBV2
CASSLGQGEIYTF
TGTGCCAGCAGTTTGGGACAGGGTGAAATCTACACCTTC
>TRBJ2-7|TRBD1|-|TRBV29-1
CSVEGQASYEQYF
TGCAGCGTTGAGGGACAGGCCTCCTACGAGCAGTACTTC
>TRBJ2-2|-|-|TRBV3-1/TRBV3-2
CASGRAGELFF
TGTGCCAGCGGGCGGGCCGGGGAGCTGTTTTTT
>TRBJ2-3|-|-|TRBV25-1
CASSAGGAGGSMGQYF
TGTGCCAGCAGTGCGGGGGGAGCTGGGGGCTCCATGGGGCAGTATTTT
>TRBJ1-4|TRBD1|-|TRBV6-1
CASSDRDRSEVEKLFF
TGTGCCAGCAGTGATAGGGACAGGTCCGAGGTGGAGAAACTGTTTTTT
>TRBJ2-2|TRBD2|-|TRBV6-5
CASSPPGLDGGELFF
TGTGCCAGCAGTCCCCCGGGACTAGATGGCGGGGAGCTGTTTTTT
>TRBJ2-2|TRBD1|-|TRBV29-1
CSVRSGTGNTGELFF
TGCAGCGTCCGATCCGGGACAGGGAACACCGGGGAGCTGTTTTTT
>TRBJ1-2|TRBD1|-|TRBV7-8
CASSLPPGQNYGYTF
TGTGCCAGCAGCCTCCCCCCGGGACAGAACTATGGCTACACCTTC